Below are 24 T cell receptor beta chains sequenced from a single sample in a study of shared clonotypes between healthy human individuals. Profiled with immunoSEQ multiplex PCR; TCRdb holds only in-frame clones, not every one. The table shows roughly 2.5 million clones, with 90% to 95% occurring only once. The sequenced material came from naive CD4+ T cells sorted from blood. Subset indicated: CD45RA+ positively selected. These receptors came from a man in his late teens or twenties in good health.

Remarks on this clone: Other nucleotide sequences from this sample produce the same CDR3. The chain uses TRBV2 and TRBJ2-5; D is unresolved. From germline, CDR1 is SNHLY and CDR2 FYNNEI. This CDR3 is 12 amino acids long. V was shortened by 7 bases and J by 2 bases, with 8 bases between the two germline ends. The chain's CDR3 is CASNRLQETQYF. CDR3 in DNA: TGTGCCAGCAATCGATTGCAAGAGACCCAGTACTTC.

This clone was seen a handful of times. V usage is TRBV5-1 and J usage is TRBJ1-3, with TRBD1 identical over 7 bases. Looked up from germline, CDR1 is SGHRS and CDR2 is YFSETQ. V lost 4 bases, J lost 0 bases, and 4 bases stayed unmatched. CDR3 length equals 15 residues. CDR3 amino acids: CASSPGQFSGNTIYF. CDR3 DNA sequence: TGCGCCAGCAGCCCGGGACAGTTCTCTGGAAACACCATATATTTT.

CDR3: CASSPPPVGSAQHF. CDR3 in DNA: TGTGCCAGCTCACCGCCCCCCGTCGGGTCGGCCCAGCATTTT. This chain connects TRBV18 to TRBJ1-5; D is undetermined. This CDR3 has 14 residues. Germline CDR1 KGHSH, CDR2 LQKENI. With 3 bases removed from V and 11 bases from J, the gap between germline ends came to 17 bases.

The chain uses TRBV4-1 and TRBJ2-3, with 11 bases fitting TRBD2. Trimming at V came to 1 base and at J to 3 bases, leaving 3 bases not matched to a gene. CDR1 is MGHRA, CDR2 YSYEKL, per germline. CDR3 size: 16 residues. The DNA of the CDR3 is TGCGCCAGCAGCCAAGTTCTAGCGGGAGGTACAGATACGCAGTATTTT. Its translation is CASSQVLAGGTDTQYF.

This sequence joins TRBV18 and TRBJ1-1; TRBD1 matches at 9 bases. Germline V gene data show CDR1 as KGHSH and CDR2 as LQKENI. The CDR3 covers 15 residues. Unmatched junction bases numbered 4, after V lost 0 bases and J lost 5 bases. This chain's CDR3 is CASSPPRTGETEAFF. The CDR3 DNA sequence: TGTGCCAGCTCACCACCAAGGACAGGGGAAACTGAAGCTTTCTTT.

This clone was seen once. The sample has other DNA sequences that encode this CDR3 too. V gene TRBV5-4 combines with J gene TRBJ1-6; TRBD1 matches 7 bases. Germline V gene data show CDR1 as SGHNT and CDR2 as YYREEE (reference sequence). Trimming cost V 3 bases and J 7 bases; bases outside gene matches: 13. This CDR3 comprises 17 residues. Here the CDR3 DNA reads TGTGCCAGCAGCTCTCCGGGCATAGACAGGGCCAATTCACCCCTCCACTTT. This gives the protein CASSSPGIDRANSPLHF.

This sequence joins TRBV6-1 and TRBJ1-1, with D possibly TRBD1 on 5 matching bases. Trimming pared 1 base from V and 0 bases from J, leaving 9 bases between. The CDR3 extends over 15 amino acids. Germline V CDR1 and CDR2: MNHNS, SASEGT. The DNA for the CDR3 is TGTGCCAGCAGTGAAGGGGGCCGGTTGAACACTGAAGCTTTCTTT. Protein product: CASSEGGRLNTEAFF.

The chain combines TRBV18 with TRBJ1-1; D perhaps matches TRBD1 (6 bases). The CDR3 has 14 residues. V was cut by 1 base and J by 1 base, with 7 bases left in between. CDR1 and CDR2 from the germline V gene are KGHSH and LQKENI. The CDR3 coding sequence is TGTGCCAGCTCACCACGGGGGGCGAACACTGAAGCTTTCTTT. This codes for CASSPRGANTEAFF.

The CDR3, as DNA: TGTGCCAGCAGTGAAAAAAGGGGGAGGGGTGGCTACACCTTC. Residues: CASSEKRGRGGYTF. The J gene is TRBJ1-2, the V gene TRBV6-1; perhaps TRBD1 as D (6 bases). Trimming cost V 2 bases and J 7 bases, with 14 bases left between them. CDR3 size: 14 residues. Germline lookup yields CDR1 MNHNS and CDR2 SASEGT.

V gene TRBV14 combines with J gene TRBJ1-2; 10 bases line up with TRBD1. The V gene end was trimmed by 4 bases and the J gene end by 6 bases; junction bases not matched to a gene: 2. CDR3 length: 13 residues. Germline loops: CDR1 SGHDN, CDR2 FVKESK. The CDR3 loop reads CASSRGTGDGYTF. In nucleotides, the CDR3 is TGTGCCAGCAGCCGCGGGACAGGGGATGGCTACACCTTC.

V and J are TRBV10-2 and TRBJ2-5; D perhaps matches TRBD1 (6 bases). V lost 6 bases and J lost 1, with 9 bases in between. The CDR3 length is 13 residues. CDR1 and CDR2 from the germline V gene are WSHSY and SAAADI. This CDR3 is CASSGQLQETQYF. CDR3 in DNA: TGCGCCAGCAGCGGACAGCTCCAAGAGACCCAGTACTTC.

This sequence joins TRBV7-8 and TRBJ1-4; D is perhaps TRBD1 (5 bases). Between the trimmed V and J ends, which lost 5 bases and 7 bases, there was a span of 20 bases. The CDR3 runs 16 residues. Germline loops: CDR1 SGHVS, CDR2 FQNEAQ. The CDR3 DNA sequence: TGTGCCAGCAGCCCCCGGGCCAGGGTCGATTTTGAAAAACTGTTTTTT. Translation: CASSPRARVDFEKLFF.

V and J are TRBV7-9 and TRBJ2-1; D is unclear. This CDR3 is 11 amino acids long. The V end was cut by 5 bases, the J end by 9 bases, with 8 bases between. The germline gives CDR1 SEHNR, CDR2 FQNEAQ (reference sequence). CDR3 loop: CASSLSVEQFF. CDR3 sequence (DNA): TGTGCCAGCAGCCTATCCGTTGAGCAGTTCTTC.

This sequence joins TRBV7-9 and TRBJ1-1; perhaps TRBD1 as D (5 bases). Germline CDR1 is SEHNR and CDR2 is FQNEAQ (reference sequence). The V and J ends lost 4 bases and 0 bases respectively, with 15 bases between them. There are 16 residues in the CDR3. Here the CDR3 reads CASSWDLGGVNTEAFF. DNA for the CDR3: TGTGCCAGCAGCTGGGACTTAGGCGGGGTGAACACTGAAGCTTTCTTT.

The gene calls are TRBV10-3 and TRBJ1-5; D unresolved. Germline-derived CDR1 and CDR2 are ENHRY and SYGVKD. The ends were cut back, 8 bases at V and 0 bases at J, with 11 bases in the middle. The CDR3 loop spans 14 amino acids. CDR3 DNA sequence: TGTGCCATCCTTCGGCCGGTTAGCAATCAGCCCCAGCATTTT. Translating it yields CAILRPVSNQPQHF.

This chain uses TRBV7-2 with TRBJ2-7, with 10 positions matching TRBD2. The V gene's germline CDR1 is SGHTA and CDR2 FQGNSA. The CDR3 extends over 14 amino acids. The ends lost 5 bases at V and 3 bases at J; junction bases unmatched: 4. The CDR3 loop reads CASSPSGRFYEQYF. CDR3 coding DNA: TGTGCCAGCAGCCCTAGCGGGAGATTCTACGAGCAGTACTTC.

V gene TRBV2 combines with J gene TRBJ2-7, with 8 bases matching TRBD2. Germline CDR1 is SNHLY and CDR2 is FYNNEI. The CDR3 runs 17 residues. The V segment lost 6 bases and the J segment 0 bases; nucleotides outside the gene matches: 13. In nucleotides, the CDR3 is TGTGCCAGCAGCAATTCAGGCGGGGGGTACCTCTCCTACGAGCAGTACTTC. Amino acid sequence: CASSNSGGGYLSYEQYF.

The V and J genes are TRBV4-3 and TRBJ2-1; D call uncertain. V dropped 0 bases and J dropped 7 bases, with 16 bases sitting between them. Germline loops: CDR1 LGHNA, CDR2 YSLEER. The CDR3 consists of 16 residues. CDR3 DNA: TGCGCCAGCAGCCAAGATCCGTCGCTGTTGAGTAATGAGCAGTTCTTC. This sequence encodes CASSQDPSLLSNEQFF.

This chain joins TRBV5-4 and TRBJ2-7; D is ambiguous. Trimming took 0 bases from V and 7 from J, leaving 11 bases between them. This CDR3 spans 13 amino acids. Germline lookup yields CDR1 SGHNT and CDR2 YYREEE (reference sequence). This CDR3 is CASSLGLLGEQYF. Written as DNA, the CDR3 is TGTGCCAGCAGCTTGGGACTGCTGGGAGAGCAGTACTTC.

A remark on this clone: At one end, the junction sequence differs from germline, possibly due to a read error. The chain uses TRBV19 and TRBJ2-2; D gene uncertain. Per germline, CDR1 LNHDA and CDR2 SQIVND (reference sequence). The CDR3 totals 14 residues. The CDR3 region is CVSSITPNTGELFF. The CDR3 region has the DNA TGTGTCAGTAGTATCACCCCGAACACCGGGGAGCTGTTTTTT.

The chain joins TRBV18 to TRBJ2-5, with TRBD2 as a possible D gene (5 bases). Trimming left V 0 bases short and J 5 bases short, with 13 bases between. Germline V CDR1 and CDR2: KGHSH, LQKENI. This CDR3 contains 15 residues. The CDR3 loop reads CASSPPVEDMETQYF. The CDR3, as DNA: TGTGCCAGCTCACCACCGGTGGAGGATATGGAGACCCAGTACTTC.

This clone has only one observation. The chain uses TRBV25-1 and TRBJ1-4; possible D gene TRBD1, 5 bases. V lost 3 bases and J lost 5, with 10 bases in between. CDR3 length: 14 residues. CDR1 MGHDK and CDR2 SYGVNS come from the germline V gene. CDR3: CASSDRRGNEKLFF. In DNA form, the CDR3 reads TGTGCCAGCAGTGACCGACGGGGGAATGAAAAACTGTTTTTT.

The V call is TRBV7-2, the J call TRBJ1-5, with 9 nucleotides matching TRBD1. V was pared by 4 bases and J by 3 bases, with 4 bases of the junction left unmatched. CDR1 is SGHTA, CDR2 FQGNSA, per germline. The CDR3 extends over 15 amino acids. The CDR3 bases are TGTGCCAGCAGCTCCTGGACAGGGGCCAATCAGCCCCAGCATTTT. It codes for CASSSWTGANQPQHF.

The gene calls are TRBV5-1 and TRBJ2-5, with unresolved D. The germline V gene has CDR1 SGHRS and CDR2 YFSETQ. The CDR3 contains 13 residues. The germline V and J ends were trimmed by 2 bases and 2 bases, with 7 bases remaining between them. DNA for the CDR3: TGCGCCAGCAGCTTCATCGAGCAAGAGACCCAGTACTTC. As protein: CASSFIEQETQYF. Together with reference TRBV5-1 and TRBJ2-5, the CDR3 gives the full variable domain: KAGVTQTPRYLIKTRGQQVTLSCSPISGHRSVSWYQQTPGQGLQFLFEYFSETQRNKGNFPGRFSGRQFSNSRSEMNVSTLELGDSALYLCASSFIEQETQYFGPGTRLLVL.